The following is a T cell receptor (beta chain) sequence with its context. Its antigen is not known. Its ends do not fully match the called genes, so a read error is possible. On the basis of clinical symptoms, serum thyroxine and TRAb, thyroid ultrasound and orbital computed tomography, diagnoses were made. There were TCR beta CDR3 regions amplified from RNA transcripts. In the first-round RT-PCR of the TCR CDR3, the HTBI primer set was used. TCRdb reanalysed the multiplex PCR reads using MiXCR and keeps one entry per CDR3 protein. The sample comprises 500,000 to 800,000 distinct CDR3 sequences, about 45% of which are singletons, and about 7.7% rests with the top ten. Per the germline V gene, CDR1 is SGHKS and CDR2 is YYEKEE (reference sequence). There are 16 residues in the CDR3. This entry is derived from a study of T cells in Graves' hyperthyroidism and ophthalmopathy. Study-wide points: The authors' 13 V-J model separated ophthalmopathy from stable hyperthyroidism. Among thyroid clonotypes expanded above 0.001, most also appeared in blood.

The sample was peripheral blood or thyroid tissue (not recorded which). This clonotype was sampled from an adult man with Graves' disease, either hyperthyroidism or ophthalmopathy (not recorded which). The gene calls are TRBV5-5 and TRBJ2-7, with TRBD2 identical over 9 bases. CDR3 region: CASSQGSTSGMREQYF. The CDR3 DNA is TGCGCCAGCAGCCAAGGGTCGACTAGCGGAATGAGGGAGCAGTACTTC.